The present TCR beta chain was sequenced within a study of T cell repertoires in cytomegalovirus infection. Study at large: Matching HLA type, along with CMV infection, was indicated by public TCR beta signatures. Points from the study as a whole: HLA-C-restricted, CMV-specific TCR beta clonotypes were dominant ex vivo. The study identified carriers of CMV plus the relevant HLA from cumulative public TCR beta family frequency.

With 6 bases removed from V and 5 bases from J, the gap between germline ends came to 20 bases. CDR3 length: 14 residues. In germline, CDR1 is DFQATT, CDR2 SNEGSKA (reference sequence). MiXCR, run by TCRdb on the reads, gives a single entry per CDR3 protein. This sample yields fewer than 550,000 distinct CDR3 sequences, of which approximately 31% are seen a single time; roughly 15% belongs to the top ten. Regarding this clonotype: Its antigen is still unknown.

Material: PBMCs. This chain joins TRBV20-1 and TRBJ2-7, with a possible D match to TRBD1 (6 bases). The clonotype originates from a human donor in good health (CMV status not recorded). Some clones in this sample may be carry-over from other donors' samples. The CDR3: CSAGTGGRGDEQYF. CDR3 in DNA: TGCAGTGCCGGTACTGGGGGCAGGGGAGACGAGCAGTACTTC.